The clone carrying this T cell receptor beta chain was picked up one time. What it binds is not known. The sample is drawn from a study of T cell responses to AZD1222 COVID-19 vaccine. Looking at the study overall: Pooled in the analysis were second doses at about 4 or about 12 weeks. The study's findings and limits: Donors were largely white British and mainly female; clonal diversity was possibly underestimated. Within unmutated variant regions lay the reported targets of nearly half of spike-specific TCRs.

The CDR3 length is 16 residues. V was cut by 1 base and J by 8 bases, with 18 bases left in between. Per the germline V gene, CDR1 is MGHRA and CDR2 is YSYEKL. TCRdb keeps only in-frame clones here, not all; method: immunoSEQ multiplex PCR. The profile covers fewer than 200,000 clones, with 70% to 90% appearing a single time and roughly 6% taken by the ten largest. The chain couples TRBV4-1 to TRBJ2-1; D is ambiguous. The sequenced sample was peripheral blood, obtained on day 0 of AZD1222 vaccination. This receptor was obtained from an adult in good health. CDR3 sequence reads: CASSQVNLISYDEQFF. CDR3 bases: TGCGCCAGCAGCCAAGTCAATCTGATTTCTTATGATGAGCAGTTCTTC.